The entry that follows covers one TCR beta chain sequence. Its antigen is still unknown. This entry belongs to a study of regulatory T cells in long-lasting Graves disease. Study-level information: Patients with new Graves' disease had used antithyroid drugs below 3 months.

The time point denotes: newly diagnosed GD, antithyroid drugs for less than 3 months. The authors made the TCR library using RNA they extracted from PBMCs. CDR1 and CDR2 (germline): LNHDA, SQIVND (reference sequence). With V trimmed by 5 bases and J by 5 bases, 11 bases remained unmatched. CDR3 size: 15 residues. Investigators prepared the TCR beta libraries by applying iRepertoire HTBI primers and Arm-PCR of CDR3 regions. Original data processing: Segment identification across samples yielded 62 TRBV and about 14 TRBJ segments. TCRdb reprocessed the multiplex PCR reads via MiXCR and lists one record per CDR3 protein. TCRdb's processing, not the study's, gives the V and J calls here. The sample consists of around 400,000 distinct CDR3 sequences, over 12% of them appearing once. Study results and limitations: Between persistent patients, 2,500 to 3,500 public clonotypes were shared, exceeding the approximately 900 shared between new patients.

This sample was shared with a second study, whose subject was T cells in Graves' hyperthyroidism and ophthalmopathy. That paper notes: Blood held most thyroid clonotypes expanded above 0.001 frequency.

This sequence joins TRBV19 and TRBJ1-2, with TRBD1 identical over 7 bases. The sample consisted of peripheral blood mononuclear cells (PBMCs), taken at new diagnosis, from a patient treated with antithyroid drugs. This TCR was sampled from a woman aged 40 to 50 with Graves disease. The CDR3 DNA reads as TGTGCCAGTAGTGCCGTACAGGGGTCGCGGTATGGCTACACCTTC. Amino acid sequence: CASSAVQGSRYGYTF.